This TCR beta chain originates from a study of blood T cell repertoires in COVID-19. At the level of the study: Samples representing acute and convalescent COVID-19 were sourced from the United States, Italy and Spain. The analysed material was cDNA or gDNA that came from T cells, B-cell-depleted T cells, or PBMCs.

The authors' processing: Reference gene primer amplification gave estimated nucleated cell counts. TCRdb keeps only in-frame clones here, not all; method: immunoSEQ multiplex PCR. The DNA was the basis for D and trimming; V, J and clone size are from that table. The sample lists about 200,000 clones, roughly three quarters seen once, with about 17% in the top ten. Per germline, CDR1 MNHEY and CDR2 SVGAGI. Trimming took 5 bases from V and 3 from J; bases not matched to a gene: 5. This CDR3 has 15 residues. In terms of age and location, participants ranged from roughly 18 to 90 years and lived in about 25 US areas.

The source of this sequence is a woman aged 50 to 60 with acute COVID-19. The chain uses TRBV6-5 and TRBJ2-1, with 9 bases aligning to TRBD1. The specimen sequenced was PBMCs or T cells enriched from blood (not recorded which). CDR3 nucleotides: TGTGCCAGCAGTCTCGACAGGGGGATCTACAATGAGCAGTTCTTC. Amino acid sequence: CASSLDRGIYNEQFF.